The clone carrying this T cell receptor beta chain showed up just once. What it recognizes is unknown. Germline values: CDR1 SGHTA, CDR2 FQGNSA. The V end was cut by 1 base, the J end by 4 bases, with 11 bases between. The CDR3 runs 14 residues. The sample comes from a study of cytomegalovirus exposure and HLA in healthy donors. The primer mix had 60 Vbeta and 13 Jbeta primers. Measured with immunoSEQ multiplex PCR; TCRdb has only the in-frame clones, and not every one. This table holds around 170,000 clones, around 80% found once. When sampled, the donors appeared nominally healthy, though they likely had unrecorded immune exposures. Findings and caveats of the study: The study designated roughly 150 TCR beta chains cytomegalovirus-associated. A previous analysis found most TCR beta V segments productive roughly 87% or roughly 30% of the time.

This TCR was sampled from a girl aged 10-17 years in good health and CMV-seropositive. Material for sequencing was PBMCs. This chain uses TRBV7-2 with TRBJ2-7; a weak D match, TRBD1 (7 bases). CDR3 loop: CASSLDRGGYEQYF. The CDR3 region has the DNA TGTGCCAGCAGCTTAGACAGGGGAGGTTACGAGCAGTACTTC.